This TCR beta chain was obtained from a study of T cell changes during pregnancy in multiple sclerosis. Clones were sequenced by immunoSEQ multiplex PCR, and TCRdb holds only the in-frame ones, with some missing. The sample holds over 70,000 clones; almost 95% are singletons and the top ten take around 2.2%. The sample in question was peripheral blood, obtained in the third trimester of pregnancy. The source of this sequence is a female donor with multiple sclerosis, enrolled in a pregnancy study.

The CDR3 DNA reads as TGTGCCACCAACGAACCGGCCCTGGGGGGGAGATCAGAAAAACTGTTTTTT. Protein product: CATNEPALGGRSEKLFF. This chain joins TRBV15 and TRBJ1-4; maybe TRBD1 (5 bases). This CDR3 spans 17 amino acids. Germline CDR1 and CDR2: LNHNV and YYDKDF (reference sequence). V shed 7 bases and J shed 8 bases, with 26 bases lying between them. The whole variable domain, filled in from reference TRBV15 and TRBJ1-4, reads DAMVIQNPRYQVTQFGKPVTLSCSQTLNHNVMYWYQQKSSQAPKLLFHYYDKDFNNEADTPDNFQSRRPNTSFCFLDIRSPGLGDTAMYLCATNEPALGGRSEKLFFGSGTQLSVL.